The text below deals with one T cell receptor (beta chain). What it binds is unknown. Focal radiation plus CTLA-4 blockade with ipilimumab was administered to patients who had chemo-refractory metastatic non-small-cell lung cancer. This sample stems from a study of radiotherapy plus CTLA-4 blockade in lung cancer. Study-wide points: Among reported predictors of response, early blood T cell clone dynamics with interferon-beta performed best. Tumor-origin TCR clones grew in blood after radiotherapy plus ipilimumab.

In germline, CDR1 is LNHDA, CDR2 SQIVND (reference sequence). CDR3 length: 16 amino acids. Trimming took 7 bases from V and 4 from J; bases not matched to a gene: 15. The data were produced by immunoSEQ multiplex PCR, yet TCRdb's version contains in-frame clones alone and is incomplete. This table holds 40,000 to 50,000 clones, 73% found once. This specimen was peripheral blood, taken from a patient treated with radiotherapy plus ipilimumab. The clonotype originates from a human donor with non-small cell lung cancer who had a complete response to radiotherapy plus ipilimumab. This rearrangement joins TRBV19 to TRBJ1-2, with 7 bases lining up with TRBD1. The CDR3 DNA reads TGTGCCAGTACCGAGTTCCCCTTACAGGGGACCTATGGCTACACCTTC. This gives the protein CASTEFPLQGTYGYTF.